These 31 T cell receptor beta chains were all obtained from the same sample, sequenced in a study of beta chain features in type 1 diabetes. All of the isolated RNA was reverse transcribed, so expressed TCRB transcripts were sequenced. Data came from immunoSEQ multiplex PCR; TCRdb stores just in-frame clones and leaves some out. The repertoire holds about 220,000 clones, with roughly 11% as singletons. The sequencing sample was made of central memory CD4+ T cells from blood. These receptors all stem from a young man in good health.

This clone was recorded a few times. The CDR3 spells CSVVRWTGGGKGGTEAFF. CDR3 sequence (DNA): TGCAGCGTTGTCCGCTGGACAGGGGGCGGAAAGGGAGGCACTGAAGCTTTCTTT. The rearrangement uses TRBV29-1 and TRBJ1-1, with TRBD1 matching 11 bases. The length of the CDR3 is 18 residues. Looked up from germline, CDR1 is SQVTM and CDR2 is ANQGSEA. The trim removed 4 bases at V and 4 bases at J, leaving 17 bases unmatched.

This chain connects TRBV9 to TRBJ2-3; possibly TRBD2 for D (6 bases). Per the germline V gene, CDR1 is SGDLS and CDR2 is YYNGEE. Between the trimmed V and J ends, which lost 4 bases and 5 bases, there was a span of 14 bases. This CDR3 is built from 14 residues. The CDR3 reads CASSFLQGGDTQYF. The CDR3, as DNA: TGTGCCAGCAGCTTCCTCCAGGGAGGAGATACGCAGTATTTT.

This clone was counted only a few times. This chain connects TRBV28 to TRBJ2-7, with D perhaps TRBD2 (5 bases). Trimming took off 1 base at V and 9 bases at J, with 19 bases between the two ends. CDR1 and CDR2 from the germline V gene are MDHEN and SYDVKM. The CDR3 totals 15 residues. In nucleotides, the CDR3 is TGTGCCAGCAGTTTATTAGTAGCTCGACTACACGGGCAGTACTTC. Amino acid sequence: CASSLLVARLHGQYF.

This sequence joins TRBV19 and TRBJ2-7; tentative D call: TRBD2 (5 bases). Germline V gives CDR1 LNHDA, CDR2 SQIVND (reference sequence). V was cut by 4 bases and J by 3 bases, with 16 bases left in between. The CDR3 length is 15 residues. The chain's CDR3 is CASSRGGSRYYEQYF. In nucleotides, the CDR3 is TGTGCCAGTAGTAGAGGAGGATCCCGCTACTACGAGCAGTACTTC.

The chain carries TRBV7-8 and TRBJ1-5, with a possible D match to TRBD1 (6 bases). In germline, CDR1 is SGHVS, CDR2 FQNEAQ. The V gene lost 5 bases and the J gene lost 6 bases, with 17 bases spanning the gap. The CDR3 has 15 amino acids. CDR3 DNA: TGTGCCAGCAGCCAAAACACAGGGAGGGGTCAGCCCCAGCATTTT. Translating gives CASSQNTGRGQPQHF.

This clone was observed a few times. V usage is TRBV11-2 and J usage is TRBJ2-3; 7 positions match TRBD1. The V gene's germline CDR1 is SGHAT and CDR2 FQNNGV. V trimming: 3 bases; J trimming: 2 bases; junction bases outside the gene matches: 5. This CDR3 spans 15 amino acids. Here the CDR3 DNA reads TGTGCCAGCAGCTTGTCCGGGACAGACACAGATACGCAGTATTTT. It translates to CASSLSGTDTDTQYF.

This clone was counted many times. The chain uses TRBV5-4 and TRBJ2-1; the D is unclear. Between the trimmed V and J ends, which lost 0 bases and 3 bases, there was a span of 7 bases. The CDR3 totals 14 residues. CDR1 is SGHNT, CDR2 YYREEE, per germline (reference sequence). CDR3 sequence: CASSLEGNYNEQFF. In nucleotides, the CDR3 is TGTGCCAGCAGCTTGGAAGGGAACTACAATGAGCAGTTCTTC.

This clone was picked up a small number of times. Here the CDR3 reads CASSRDAPYEQYF. For the CDR3, the DNA is TGCGCCAGCAGCCGGGACGCTCCCTACGAGCAGTACTTC. The J gene is TRBJ2-7, the V gene TRBV5-1; D could derive from TRBD1 or TRBD2 (5 bases each). V shed 4 bases and J shed 2 bases, with 10 bases lying between them. This CDR3 contains 13 residues. Germline V lookup: CDR1 SGHRS, CDR2 YFSETQ. The full variable domain, with the rest looked up from reference TRBV5-1 and TRBJ2-7, is KAGVTQTPRYLIKTRGQQVTLSCSPISGHRSVSWYQQTPGQGLQFLFEYFSETQRNKGNFPGRFSGRQFSNSRSEMNVSTLELGDSALYLCASSRDAPYEQYFGPGTRLTVT.

This chain connects TRBV4-3 to TRBJ2-6; D is unresolved. CDR1 LGHNA and CDR2 YSLEER come from the germline V gene. The length of the CDR3 is 15 residues. V was clipped by 0 bases and J by 0 bases, with 3 bases between them. The CDR3 nucleotides read TGCGCCAGCAGCCAAGAAAGCTCTGGGGCCAACGTCCTGACTTTC. As protein: CASSQESSGANVLTF.

This clone was observed a handful of times. The genes are TRBV14 and TRBJ2-4; no firm D call. Germline assignment: CDR1 SGHDN and CDR2 FVKESK. This CDR3 is 14 amino acids long. Trimming shortened V by 0 bases and J by 6 bases, and 9 bases separated the two germline ends. The CDR3 DNA reads TGTGCCAGCAGCCAAGATCTCACCAGAAACATTCAGTACTTC. Its translation is CASSQDLTRNIQYF.

This clone appeared a few times. J is TRBJ2-5 and V is TRBV7-9; D ambiguous. The CDR3 sequence is 13 residues long. Germline lookup yields CDR1 SEHNR and CDR2 FQNEAQ (reference sequence). V dropped 4 bases and J dropped 7 bases, with 13 bases sitting between them. The CDR3 DNA is TGTGCCAGCAGCTCCAGCCACGGTGTGACCCAGTACTTC. This translates into CASSSSHGVTQYF.

The sample holds a few counts of this clone. Other DNA sequences of this sample code for an identical CDR3. The V gene is TRBV20-1, the J gene TRBJ2-7, with unresolved D. Germline CDR1 and CDR2: DFQATT and SNEGSKA (reference sequence). Trimming shortened V by 6 bases and J by 0 bases, and 3 bases separated the two germline ends. This CDR3 spans 10 amino acids. Here the CDR3 reads CSALSYEQYF. The CDR3 coding sequence is TGCAGTGCGCTCTCCTACGAGCAGTACTTC.

The genes are TRBV5-4 and TRBJ2-2; the match to TRBD2 covers 8 bases. Per the germline V gene, CDR1 is SGHNT and CDR2 is YYREEE (reference sequence). V was pared by 3 bases and J by 4 bases, with 11 bases of the junction left unmatched. The CDR3 spans 17 residues. In DNA, the CDR3 is TGTGCCAGCAGCTCCAAATCAGGACTAGCAGTCACCGGGGAGCTGTTTTTT. Translating gives CASSSKSGLAVTGELFF.

The V call is TRBV6-5, the J call TRBJ1-2, with D tentatively TRBD1 (5 bases). There are 12 residues in the CDR3. The V end lost 2 bases, the J end lost 8 bases, and 9 bases lay between the germline ends. Per germline, CDR1 MNHEY and CDR2 SVGAGI. The CDR3 protein is CASSYRGTGYTF. The CDR3 nucleotides are TGTGCCAGCAGTTACCGGGGGACCGGCTACACCTTC.

The chain employs TRBV5-6 and TRBJ1-2; TRBD1 is a possible D gene (5 bases). Germline-derived CDR1 and CDR2 are SGHDT and YYEEEE. This CDR3 region has 15 residues. Trimming took off 0 bases at V and 4 bases at J, with 13 bases between the two ends. In DNA, the CDR3 is TGTGCCAGCAGCTTGGGAGGGGAAGGGCTCTATGGCTACACCTTC. Translating it yields CASSLGGEGLYGYTF.

In its sample, this clone was seen a few times. The chain employs TRBV28 and TRBJ2-1, with 11 bases fitting TRBD2. The CDR3 is 15 residues long. Losses at the gene ends were 6 bases for V and 8 bases for J; bases not matched to a gene: 9. Germline V gene sequence: CDR1 MDHEN, CDR2 SYDVKM. CDR3 sequence: CASRLTSGRVDEQFF. Written as DNA, the CDR3 is TGTGCCAGCAGGCTCACTAGCGGGAGAGTTGATGAGCAGTTCTTC.

This clone came up a few times. The rearrangement links TRBV6-5 to TRBJ2-7, with TRBD2 matching 8 bases. The CDR3 runs 16 residues. Germline V gene sequence: CDR1 MNHEY, CDR2 SVGAGI. The J segment lost 4 bases and the V segment lost 0 bases, leaving 8 bases of the junction unmatched. The CDR3 here is CASSYSITGGAYEQYF. Here the CDR3 DNA reads TGTGCCAGCAGTTACTCGATCACGGGAGGGGCATACGAGCAGTACTTC.

V and J are TRBV6-1 and TRBJ2-1, with 9 bases that match TRBD2. With 7 bases clipped from V and 8 bases from J, the junction kept 9 bases outside the gene matches. Germline loops: CDR1 MNHNS, CDR2 SASEGT. CDR3 size: 14 residues. In DNA form, the CDR3 reads TGTGCCAGCACTAGCGGGGTCGGTATGCATGAGCAGTTCTTC. Its translation: CASTSGVGMHEQFF.

The chain is built from TRBV4-3 and TRBJ2-4; D possibly corresponds to TRBD1 (5 bases). Germline V lookup: CDR1 LGHNA, CDR2 YSLEER. CDR3 length equals 14 residues. V dropped 5 bases and J dropped 8 bases, with 16 bases sitting between them. CDR3 DNA sequence: TGCGCCAGCAGCTACACGACAGAAGGAGACATTCAGTACTTC. Translated, it gives CASSYTTEGDIQYF.

The sample holds a few counts of this clone. The gene calls are TRBV14 and TRBJ2-1; unclear D gene. Trimming took off 0 bases at V and 6 bases at J, with 15 bases between the two ends. The CDR3 extends over 16 amino acids. Germline CDR1 SGHDN, CDR2 FVKESK. CDR3 residues: CASSQDALTWFNEQFF. As DNA, the CDR3 is TGTGCCAGCAGCCAAGACGCCCTTACTTGGTTCAATGAGCAGTTCTTC.

This clone has just a few counts. This chain joins TRBV30 and TRBJ1-3; the D is unclear. The CDR3 loop spans 15 amino acids. Trimming left V 0 bases short and J 0 bases short, with 9 bases between. Germline lookup yields CDR1 GTSNPN and CDR2 SVGIG (reference sequence). The CDR3 sequence: CAWSVPGPSGNTIYF. CDR3 nucleotide sequence: TGTGCCTGGAGTGTACCTGGTCCCTCTGGAAACACCATATATTTT.

The genes are TRBV29-1 and TRBJ1-1, with D perhaps matching TRBD1 (5 bases). The ends were cut back, 3 bases at V and 4 bases at J, with 12 bases in the middle. From germline, CDR1 is SQVTM and CDR2 ANQGSEA. The CDR3 extends over 13 amino acids. CDR3 protein: CSVDRDGTTEAFF. For the CDR3, the DNA is TGCAGCGTTGACCGGGACGGGACCACTGAAGCTTTCTTT. The full variable domain, its missing parts supplied by reference TRBV29-1 and TRBJ1-1, is SAVISQKPSRDICQRGTSLTIQCQVDSQVTMMFWYRQQPGQSLTLIATANQGSEATYESGFVIDKFPISRPNLTFSTLTVSNMSPEDSSIYLCSVDRDGTTEAFFGQGTRLTVV.

As to this clone: In the same sample, other DNA sequences code for this CDR3. V is TRBV7-2 and J is TRBJ2-1; D not certain. V lost 3 bases, J lost 0 bases, and 9 bases lay in between. The CDR3 runs 15 residues. Germline V gene data show CDR1 as SGHTA and CDR2 as FQGNSA. The CDR3 coding sequence is TGTGCCAGCAGCTTGTCGGTTAGCTCCTACAATGAGCAGTTCTTC. This codes for CASSLSVSSYNEQFF.

The chain uses TRBV11-3 and TRBJ2-1, with D perhaps TRBD1 (6 bases). The V and J ends lost 5 bases and 6 bases respectively, with 14 bases between them. Germline CDR1 is SGHNT and CDR2 is YENEEA. The CDR3 contains 14 residues. CDR3 in amino acids: CASSPHRDGNEQFF. The CDR3 bases are TGTGCCAGCAGCCCACACAGGGACGGCAATGAGCAGTTCTTC.

The chain recombines TRBV13 with TRBJ2-5; no firm D call. The CDR3 covers 14 residues. Germline assignment: CDR1 PRHDT and CDR2 FYEKMQ (reference sequence). V was trimmed by 5 bases and J by 1 base, leaving 11 bases between them. As DNA, the CDR3 is TGTGCCAGCAGCCGATACGGAATCCAAGAGACCCAGTACTTC. It translates to CASSRYGIQETQYF.

This clone has more than one count but fewer than ten. The gene calls are TRBV6-5 and TRBJ2-5, with no clear D. The germline V gene has CDR1 MNHEY and CDR2 SVGAGI. The CDR3 length is 12 residues. V lost 0 bases and J lost 1, with 0 bases in between. The CDR3 is CASSYSQETQYF. In nucleotides, the CDR3 is TGTGCCAGCAGTTACTCCCAAGAGACCCAGTACTTC.

V usage is TRBV7-9 and J usage is TRBJ2-3; weak D call: TRBD2 (5 bases). Per germline, CDR1 SEHNR and CDR2 FQNEAQ (reference sequence). The V end lost 5 bases, the J end lost 5 bases, and 11 bases lay between the germline ends. The CDR3 consists of 13 residues. DNA for the CDR3: TGTGCCAGCAGCCCCGTAGAGGGAGATACGCAGTATTTT. This encodes CASSPVEGDTQYF.

This clone turned up a few times. The same CDR3 arises from other DNA sequences in this sample as well. The J gene is TRBJ1-1, the V gene TRBV18; no clear D. Germline V gene sequence: CDR1 KGHSH, CDR2 LQKENI. Trimming removed 6 bases at V and 0 bases at J, with 2 bases between. The CDR3 is 11 residues long. CDR3 region: CASSLNTEAFF. Here the CDR3 DNA reads TGTGCCAGCTCCCTGAACACTGAAGCTTTCTTT.

The gene calls are TRBV14 and TRBJ2-7, with D maybe TRBD1 (5 bases). This CDR3 is 12 amino acids long. Germline assignment: CDR1 SGHDN and CDR2 FVKESK. The V gene lost 4 bases and the J gene lost 6 bases, with 10 bases spanning the gap. CDR3 nucleotide sequence: TGTGCCAGCAGCCCAGGGTTCTCCGAGCAGTACTTC. Translation: CASSPGFSEQYF.

This clone was detected a few times. The chain employs TRBV28 and TRBJ2-7, with D unclear. The CDR3 has 14 amino acids. Germline V lookup: CDR1 MDHEN, CDR2 SYDVKM. The V end was cut by 7 bases, the J end by 2 bases, with 15 bases between. CDR3 region: CASTLGGATYEQYF. The CDR3 DNA follows: TGTGCCAGCACCCTGGGTGGAGCGACCTACGAGCAGTACTTC.

This clone was observed a few times. The rearrangement uses TRBV5-6 and TRBJ2-1, with TRBD2 matching over 11 bases. With V trimmed by 3 bases and J by 14 bases, 13 bases remained unmatched. The CDR3 is made up of 15 amino acids. CDR1 and CDR2 from the germline V gene are SGHDT and YYEEEE. The DNA for the CDR3 is TGTGCCAGCAGCTCCATGACTAGCGGGAAACTTACGGAGTTCTTC. Its protein product is CASSSMTSGKLTEFF.